This entry lists 13 T cell receptor beta chains sequenced from one sample in a study of early T cells in non-severe SARS-CoV-2 infection. TCRdb fed the 5' RACE reads into MiXCR, producing one record per CDR3 protein. The table records approximately 58,000 distinct CDR3 sequences, around 10% of them present only once. The sequencing here drew on whole blood, taken at baseline. Receptors were obtained from an adult who was a healthcare worker with PCR-confirmed SARS-CoV-2 infection or an uninfected control (not recorded which).

This clonotype has only a few counts. This chain uses TRBV24-1 with TRBJ2-1; 11 bases match TRBD1. This CDR3 is 16 amino acids long. Germline CDR1 reads KGHDR; CDR2 reads SFDVKD. Trimming took 4 bases from V and 4 from J; bases not matched to a gene: 5. CDR3 sequence reads: CATSEPDRGRYNEQFF. The CDR3 coding sequence is TGTGCCACCAGTGAACCGGACAGGGGGCGATACAATGAGCAGTTCTTC.

The chain carries TRBV7-2 and TRBJ2-7, with D maybe TRBD2 (5 bases). This CDR3 comprises 14 residues. Germline V gives CDR1 SGHTA, CDR2 FQGNSA. V dropped 2 bases and J dropped 4 bases, with 12 bases sitting between them. The DNA for the CDR3 is TGTGCCAGCAGCTTACAAAGCGGATCTTACGAGCAGTACTTC. As protein: CASSLQSGSYEQYF.

The chain employs TRBV5-4 and TRBJ2-1; TRBD1 matches 8 bases. Per germline, CDR1 SGHNT and CDR2 YYREEE (reference sequence). The CDR3 length is 16 residues. V lost 0 bases to trimming and J lost 4 bases; unmatched junction nucleotides: 6. CDR3 sequence (DNA): TGTGCCAGCAGCTTGGAGGACAGGGACCTTTACAATGAGCAGTTCTTC. Its translation is CASSLEDRDLYNEQFF.

This clonotype was counted ten times or more. The chain joins TRBV7-7 to TRBJ2-5; D might be TRBD2 (6 bases). CDR3 length: 14 residues. Germline CDR1 and CDR2: SSHAT and FNYEAQ (reference sequence). The ends were cut back, 5 bases at V and 5 bases at J, with 15 bases in the middle. CDR3 sequence (DNA): TGTGCCAGCAGCGTAAGGGCCGCGGGGGAGACCCAGTACTTC. Translation: CASSVRAAGETQYF.

The chain combines TRBV7-2 with TRBJ2-1, with D tentatively TRBD1 or TRBD2 (7 bases each). V lost 3 bases and J lost 2, with 11 bases in between. Germline values: CDR1 SGHTA, CDR2 FQGNSA. The CDR3 length is 15 residues. This chain's CDR3 is CASSFAGGAYNEQFF. CDR3 DNA sequence: TGTGCCAGCAGCTTCGCAGGGGGGGCCTACAATGAGCAGTTCTTC.

This chain joins TRBV20-1 and TRBJ2-4, with TRBD1 matching over 7 bases. Losses at the gene ends were 2 bases for V and 8 bases for J; bases not matched to a gene: 9. The CDR3 runs to 14 residues. The germline V gene has CDR1 DFQATT and CDR2 SNEGSKA (reference sequence). The CDR3 coding sequence is TGCAGTGCTAGACAACAGGGGAATTCGGACATTCAGTACTTC. This encodes CSARQQGNSDIQYF.

The CDR3 DNA is TGTGCCAGCTCGGACCTTTCGACAGGCCCATTGCCCCAGCATTTT. It is translated as CASSDLSTGPLPQHF. This chain connects TRBV12-3 or TRBV12-4 to TRBJ1-5; maybe TRBD1 (6 bases). Trimming shortened V by 8 bases and J by 9 bases, and 23 bases separated the two germline ends. The CDR3 totals 15 residues.

The CDR3 nucleotides are TGTGCCAGCAGCTTAGACACTGAAGCTTTCTTT. This encodes CASSLDTEAFF. V is TRBV7-9 and J is TRBJ1-1, with D unclear. This CDR3 is 11 amino acids long. From germline, CDR1 is SEHNR and CDR2 FQNEAQ (reference sequence). Between the trimmed V and J ends, which lost 1 base and 3 bases, there was a span of 0 bases.

The J gene is TRBJ2-7, the V gene TRBV29-1; the D gene could be TRBD1 or TRBD2 (5 bases each). CDR3 length: 15 residues. Germline CDR1 reads SQVTM; CDR2 reads ANQGSEA. Trimming pared 0 bases from V and 0 bases from J, leaving 12 bases between. In DNA, the CDR3 is TGCAGCGTTGAAGAATCGGGACCCAGCTCCTACGAGCAGTACTTC. Protein product: CSVEESGPSSYEQYF.

The CDR3 nucleotides read TGTGCCAGCAGCTTAGCCAGGACCTCCTACGAGCAGTACTTC. Translating gives CASSLARTSYEQYF. The chain links TRBV11-2 to TRBJ2-7; D not resolved. Germline-derived CDR1 and CDR2 are SGHAT and FQNNGV. Between the trimmed V and J ends, which lost 1 base and 0 bases, there was a span of 7 bases. The CDR3 loop spans 14 amino acids.

There are a few counts of this clonotype. The rearrangement uses TRBV20-1 and TRBJ2-7; 8 bases are shared with TRBD2. The CDR3 length is 13 residues. J lost 3 bases, V lost 0 bases, and 1 base had no gene match. Germline CDR1 reads DFQATT; CDR2 reads SNEGSKA (reference sequence). CDR3: CSARETSDYEQYF. CDR3 in DNA: TGCAGTGCTAGAGAGACTAGCGACTACGAGCAGTACTTC.

This clonotype was counted ten times or more. The chain employs TRBV24-1 and TRBJ2-1; 9 nucleotides agree with TRBD1. Germline values: CDR1 KGHDR, CDR2 SFDVKD. V gave up 1 base and J gave up 7 bases; unmatched junction bases: 4. The CDR3 is made up of 15 amino acids. The CDR3 coding sequence is TGTGCCACCAGTGATTTCCGACAGGGGGGTAATGAGCAGTTCTTC. Amino acid sequence: CATSDFRQGGNEQFF.

The chain has TRBV19 and TRBJ2-6; D gene unclear. The length of the CDR3 is 15 residues. The V gene's germline CDR1 is LNHDA and CDR2 SQIVND (reference sequence). The germline V and J ends were trimmed by 1 base and 0 bases, with 4 bases remaining between them. The CDR3 protein is CASSIAVSGANVLTF. In nucleotides, the CDR3 is TGTGCCAGTAGTATAGCCGTCTCTGGGGCCAACGTCCTGACTTTC.